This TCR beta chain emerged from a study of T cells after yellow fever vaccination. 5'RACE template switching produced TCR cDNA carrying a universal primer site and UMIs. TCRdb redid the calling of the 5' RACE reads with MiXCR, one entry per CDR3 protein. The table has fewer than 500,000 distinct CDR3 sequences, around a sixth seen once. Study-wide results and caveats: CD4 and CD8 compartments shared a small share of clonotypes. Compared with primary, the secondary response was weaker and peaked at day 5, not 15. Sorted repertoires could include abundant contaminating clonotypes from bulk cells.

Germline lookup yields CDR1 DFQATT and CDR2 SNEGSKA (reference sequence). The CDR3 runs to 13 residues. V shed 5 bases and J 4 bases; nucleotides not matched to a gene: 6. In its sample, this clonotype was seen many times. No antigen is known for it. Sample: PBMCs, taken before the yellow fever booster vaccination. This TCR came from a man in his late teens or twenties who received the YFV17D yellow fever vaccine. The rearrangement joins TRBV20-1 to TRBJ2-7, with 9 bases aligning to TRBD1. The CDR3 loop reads CSAPQDRGYEQYF. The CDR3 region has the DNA TGCAGTGCTCCCCAGGACAGGGGTTACGAGCAGTACTTC.